One and the same sample provided the 21 T cell receptor beta chains below, sequenced in a study of T cells in Graves' hyperthyroidism and ophthalmopathy. Researchers took RNA transcripts and amplified the TCR beta CDR3 regions from them. When the TCR CDR3 underwent first-round RT-PCR, the HTBI primer set was used. Each CDR3 protein is one row after TCRdb ran MiXCR on the multiplex PCR reads. The table shows around 420,000 distinct CDR3 sequences, with roughly 15% occurring only once. Sequenced input: blood. The receptors derive from a young woman with Graves' hyperthyroidism.

This clonotype was observed many times. The chain joins TRBV5-8 to TRBJ2-3, with 9 bases lining up with TRBD2. The CDR3 has 15 amino acids. Losses at the gene ends were 2 bases for V and 3 bases for J; bases not matched to a gene: 4. The germline V gene encodes CDR1 SGHTS and CDR2 YDEGEE. The CDR3 sequence: CASSLYLAGTDTQYF. The CDR3 DNA is TGTGCCAGCAGCTTATACCTAGCGGGAACAGATACGCAGTATTTT.

The table lists this clonotype with many counts. This sequence joins TRBV12-3 or TRBV12-4 and TRBJ2-5, with 10 bases matching TRBD2. The CDR3 sequence is 14 residues long. J gave up 9 bases and V 1 base, and 5 bases lay outside the gene matches. As DNA, the CDR3 is TGTGCCAGCAGTTTAGGGCCTAGCGGGAGCTCCCAGTACTTC. This encodes CASSLGPSGSSQYF.

In its sample, this clonotype was seen many times. CDR3 residues: CASSSDSSDHNEQFF. CDR3 coding DNA: TGTGCCAGCAGTTCTGACAGTAGCGACCACAATGAGCAGTTCTTC. The chain has TRBV12-3 or TRBV12-4 and TRBJ2-1, with D tentatively TRBD1 or TRBD2 (5 bases each). The CDR3 spans 15 residues. V dropped 4 bases and J dropped 5 bases, with 15 bases sitting between them.

This clonotype was found many times. The chain has TRBV30 and TRBJ2-1, with D possibly matching TRBD1 (6 bases). Trimming pared 4 bases from V and 5 bases from J, leaving 12 bases between. Germline assignment: CDR1 GTSNPN and CDR2 SVGIG (reference sequence). This CDR3 contains 13 residues. CDR3 amino acids: CAWIMDSHNEQFF. DNA for the CDR3: TGTGCCTGGATTATGGACAGCCACAATGAGCAGTTCTTC.

This clonotype showed up many times. V is TRBV12-3 or TRBV12-4 and J is TRBJ2-2; D is possibly TRBD1 or TRBD2 (5 bases each). V was trimmed by 6 bases and J by 4 bases, leaving 15 bases between them. CDR3 length equals 15 residues. As DNA, the CDR3 is TGTGCCAGCAGCCGAGGGGCAACCCCCACCGGGGAGCTGTTTTTT. Encoded protein: CASSRGATPTGELFF.

The rearrangement links TRBV7-8 to TRBJ2-1; D unresolved. Trimming left V 1 base short and J 4 bases short, with 8 bases between. Germline V gene sequence: CDR1 SGHVS, CDR2 FQNEAQ. The CDR3 spans 14 residues. In nucleotides, the CDR3 is TGTGCCAGCAGCTTAGATCGGAGATACAATGAGCAGTTCTTC. Translation: CASSLDRRYNEQFF.

This clonotype was seen ten or more times. This rearrangement joins TRBV6-2 or TRBV6-3 to TRBJ1-1, with D hard to call. This CDR3 spans 12 amino acids. The germline V gene encodes CDR1 MNHEY and CDR2 SVGEGT. With 6 bases removed from V and 7 bases from J, the gap between germline ends came to 12 bases. The CDR3: CASSSLFSEAFF. In DNA form, the CDR3 reads TGTGCCAGCAGCTCCCTTTTCAGTGAAGCTTTCTTT.

The V gene is TRBV5-4, the J gene TRBJ1-4; tentatively, D is TRBD1 (5 bases). The CDR3 contains 14 residues. Trimming cost V 2 bases and J 6 bases, with 11 bases left between them. CDR1 is SGHNT and CDR2 is YYREEE in the germline V gene (reference sequence). The CDR3 is CASSFQGGDEKLFF. The CDR3 DNA sequence: TGTGCCAGCAGCTTCCAGGGAGGGGATGAAAAACTGTTTTTT.

This clonotype was detected many times. This rearrangement joins TRBV12-3 or TRBV12-4 to TRBJ2-1, with 7 bases aligning to TRBD2. J was trimmed by 6 bases and V by 5 bases; bases with no gene match: 10. This CDR3 is 15 amino acids long. CDR3 sequence (DNA): TGTGCCAGCAGTCCCCGACTAGCAGATTTCAATGAGCAGTTCTTC. It is translated as CASSPRLADFNEQFF.

The chain couples TRBV5-6 to TRBJ2-7, with D perhaps given as TRBD1 or TRBD2 (5 bases each). Germline lookup yields CDR1 SGHDT and CDR2 YYEEEE. The V end was cut by 1 base, the J end by 0 bases, with 17 bases between. The CDR3 has 17 residues. CDR3 region: CASSLSAGGAFSYEQYF. The CDR3 DNA sequence: TGTGCCAGCAGCTTGTCTGCTGGGGGTGCCTTCTCCTACGAGCAGTACTTC.

The table lists this clonotype with many counts. The J gene is TRBJ1-1, the V gene TRBV6-1; no reliable D call. There are 15 residues in the CDR3. V gave up 0 bases and J gave up 0 bases, with 8 bases separating them. Looked up from germline, CDR1 is MNHNS and CDR2 is SASEGT. CDR3 amino acids: CASSEAPAMNTEAFF. The CDR3 DNA sequence: TGTGCCAGCAGTGAAGCGCCAGCCATGAACACTGAAGCTTTCTTT.

The rearrangement joins TRBV19 to TRBJ2-7, with TRBD1 matching 9 bases. The CDR3 covers 16 residues. Germline V gene data show CDR1 as LNHDA and CDR2 as SQIVND (reference sequence). Trimming at V came to 5 bases and at J to 1 base, leaving 9 bases not matched to a gene. CDR3 coding DNA: TGTGCCAGTAGTCCCTTACAGGGGGCGTCATCCTACGAGCAGTACTTC. Translating it yields CASSPLQGASSYEQYF.

This clonotype was recorded at least ten times. The chain has TRBV7-9 and TRBJ2-5; D may be TRBD1 (6 bases). Deletions cut 3 bases from V and 1 base from J, with 9 bases between. The CDR3 is 14 residues long. Germline-derived CDR1 and CDR2 are SEHNR and FQNEAQ (reference sequence). The CDR3 DNA is TGTGCCAGCAGCTTCGGGACAATCCAAGAGACCCAGTACTTC. This encodes CASSFGTIQETQYF.

The V and J genes are TRBV4-1 and TRBJ2-5; 12 nucleotides agree with TRBD2. The J call may be in error: the DNA end matches TRBJ2-1 better. CDR3 length: 15 residues. Germline V CDR1 and CDR2: MGHRA, YSYEKL. The CDR3 DNA reads as TGCGCCAGCAGCCAAGGGCTAGCGGGAGGGAAGACCCAGTTCTTC. It codes for CASSQGLAGGKTQFF.

This chain connects TRBV20-1 to TRBJ1-2; weak D call: TRBD1 (5 bases). The ends were cut back, 7 bases at V and 1 base at J, with 19 bases in the middle. This CDR3 is 15 amino acids long. Germline CDR1 reads DFQATT; CDR2 reads SNEGSKA (reference sequence). As DNA, the CDR3 is TGCAGTGGCCTGGCCGACAGTGGCCTTAACTATGGCTACACCTTC. Encoded protein: CSGLADSGLNYGYTF.

This clonotype showed up many times. This chain uses TRBV4-1 with TRBJ2-5; 12 positions agree with TRBD1. Germline trimming cut 4 bases from V and 4 bases from J; bases unmatched to any gene: 4. The CDR3 is 15 residues long. From germline, CDR1 is MGHRA and CDR2 YSYEKL. CDR3 DNA sequence: TGCGCCAGCAGCCTGGGACAGGGGGCGCGAGAGACCCAGTACTTC. It encodes CASSLGQGARETQYF.

The rearrangement uses TRBV4-3 and TRBJ1-2; no clear D. Germline values: CDR1 LGHNA, CDR2 YSLEER. This CDR3 contains 11 residues. Trimming stripped 5 bases from V and 3 bases from J, with 4 bases between. Here the CDR3 DNA reads TGCGCCAGCAGCAACTACTATGGCTACACCTTC. This gives the protein CASSNYYGYTF.

V and J are TRBV6-5 and TRBJ1-6; 8 positions agree with TRBD1. This CDR3 has 15 amino acids. J was trimmed by 9 bases and V by 2 bases; bases with no gene match: 6. CDR1 and CDR2 from the germline V gene are MNHEY and SVGAGI. CDR3 DNA: TGTGCCAGCAGTTACGCGACAGGGGTCGGTTCACCCCTCCACTTT. Translated: CASSYATGVGSPLHF.

V is TRBV9 and J is TRBJ1-1; possible D gene TRBD1, 5 bases. V lost 3 bases and J lost 1, with 7 bases in between. There are 13 residues in the CDR3. Germline CDR1 reads SGDLS; CDR2 reads YYNGEE. The CDR3 DNA follows: TGTGCCAGCAGCGCAGGGTCGAACACTGAAGCTTTCTTT. Protein product: CASSAGSNTEAFF.

This clonotype was seen a few times. The rearrangement joins TRBV5-1 to TRBJ2-3, with D possibly being TRBD2 (6 bases). With 3 bases removed from V and 3 bases from J, the gap between germline ends came to 11 bases. Per germline, CDR1 SGHRS and CDR2 YFSETQ. There are 14 residues in the CDR3. The CDR3 spells CASSSGVETDTQYF. CDR3 sequence (DNA): TGCGCCAGCAGCTCGGGGGTAGAAACAGATACGCAGTATTTT.

This clonotype has a count of ten or more. The chain links TRBV6-1 to TRBJ2-7; TRBD2 matches at 7 bases. Germline loops: CDR1 MNHNS, CDR2 SASEGT. This CDR3 is built from 13 residues. The J segment lost 0 bases and the V segment lost 10 bases, leaving 6 bases of the junction unmatched. CDR3 sequence (DNA): TGTGCCACCGAGGGAGGGAGCTCCTACGAGCAGTACTTC. Translation: CATEGGSSYEQYF.